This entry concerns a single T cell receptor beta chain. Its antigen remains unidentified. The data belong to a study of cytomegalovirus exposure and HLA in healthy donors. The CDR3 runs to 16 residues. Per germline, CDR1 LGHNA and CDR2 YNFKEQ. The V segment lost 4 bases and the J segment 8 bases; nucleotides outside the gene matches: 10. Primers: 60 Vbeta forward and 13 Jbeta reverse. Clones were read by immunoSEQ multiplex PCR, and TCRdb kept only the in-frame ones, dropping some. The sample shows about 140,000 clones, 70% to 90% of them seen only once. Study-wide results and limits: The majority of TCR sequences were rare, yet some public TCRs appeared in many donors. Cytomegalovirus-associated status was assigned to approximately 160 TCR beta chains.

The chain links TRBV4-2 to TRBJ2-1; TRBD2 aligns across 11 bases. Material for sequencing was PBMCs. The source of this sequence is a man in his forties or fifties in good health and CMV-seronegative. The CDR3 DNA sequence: TGTGCCAGCAGCCCAGTTAGCGGGGGGGCCTCGGATGAGCAGTTCTTC. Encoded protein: CASSPVSGGASDEQFF.